This T cell receptor beta chain stems from a study of Graves' ophthalmopathy and Graves' hyperthyroidism. Study in general: Hyperthyroidism is called stable when no ophthalmopathy develops within 18 months of follow-up. Study results and caveats: Blood was where most expanded thyroid clonotypes above 0.001 frequency also turned up. Sensitivity of under 71% and specificity of less than 75% were achieved by the model that predicted ophthalmopathy progression.

People with hyperthyroidism were aged 18 to 65 and newly diagnosed, under 2 months' duration. This clonotype was seen repeatedly, ten times or more. Its antigen is unidentified. The study amplified TCR beta CDR3 regions using RNA transcripts. First-round RT-PCR relied on HTBI primers, and a second-round multiplex PCR came next. TCRdb re-analysed the multiplex PCR reads in MiXCR, keeping a single row per CDR3 protein. The sample lists over a million distinct CDR3 sequences; 35% to 40% were seen once. This CDR3 is 15 amino acids long. V was cut by 0 bases and J by 3 bases, with 11 bases left in between. The germline V gene encodes CDR1 MGHRA and CDR2 YSYEKL.

V is TRBV4-1 and J is TRBJ1-2; D is undetermined. This TCR came from an adult man with Graves' hyperthyroidism. Sequencing was done on a sample of peripheral blood or thyroid tissue (not recorded which). This CDR3 reads CASSQDAQEHYGYTF. CDR3 sequence (DNA): TGCGCCAGCAGCCAAGATGCCCAGGAGCACTATGGCTACACCTTC.